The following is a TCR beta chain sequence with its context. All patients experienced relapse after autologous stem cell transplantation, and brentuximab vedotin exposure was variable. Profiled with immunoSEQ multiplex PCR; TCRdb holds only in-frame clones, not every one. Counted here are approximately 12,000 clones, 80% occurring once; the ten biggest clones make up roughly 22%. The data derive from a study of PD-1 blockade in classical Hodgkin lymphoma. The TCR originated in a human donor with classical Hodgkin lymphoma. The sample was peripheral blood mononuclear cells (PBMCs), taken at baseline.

The CDR3 sequence: CASSLDGAPFYEQYF. CDR3 sequence (DNA): TGTGCCAGCAGCTTAGACGGGGCGCCCTTCTACGAGCAGTACTTC. The genes are TRBV7-6 and TRBJ2-7; D may correspond to TRBD1 or TRBD2 (5 bases each). Between the trimmed V and J ends, which lost 1 base and 3 bases, there was a span of 13 bases. The germline gives CDR1 SGHVS, CDR2 FNYEAQ. The CDR3 loop spans 15 amino acids.